This T cell receptor beta chain was retrieved from a study of immune cell composition in non-small cell lung cancer. Study-wide context: Tumours were mainly lung adenocarcinoma or squamous cell carcinoma. Overall study findings and caveats: Squamous lung tumours showed higher top 10 clone scores and clonality than adenocarcinomas. Tumour-reactive clones were not shown to match dominant in vivo tumour clones.

In regard to this clone: Its target is unknown.

The CDR3 loop spans 13 amino acids. Trimming took 5 bases from V and 0 from J, leaving 5 bases between them. Germline values: CDR1 MNHEY, CDR2 SMNVEV (reference sequence). Genomic DNA came from frozen unsorted single-cell suspensions. Assay used: immunoSEQ multiplex PCR; TCRdb lists only in-frame clones, some missing. The data show about 3,000 clones, 70% to 85% seen once. The origin of this receptor is a human donor with non-small cell lung cancer. The sample was lung tumor tissue. The rearrangement links TRBV27 to TRBJ1-5; D uncertain. Here the CDR3 DNA reads TGTGCCAGCAGTATTAGTAGCAATCAGCCCCAGCATTTT. Translation gives CASSISSNQPQHF.